Below, 17 T cell receptor beta chains from the same sample are listed, as sequenced in a study of blood T cell repertoires in COVID-19. Sequencing used immunoSEQ multiplex PCR; TCRdb keeps in-frame clones, though not all of them. The table lists 150,000 or so clones, over 80% of them singletons. Sequenced input: PBMCs or T cells enriched from blood (not recorded which). The source of these receptors is a man aged 70 or older who had been exposed to COVID-19.

This clone came up once. The chain is built from TRBV5-1 and TRBJ2-1; 10 positions match TRBD2. This CDR3 is built from 18 residues. In germline, CDR1 is SGHRS, CDR2 YFSETQ. V was clipped by 3 bases and J by 1 base; unmatched bases: 10. The CDR3, as DNA: TGCGCCAGCAGCTCGAGACTAGCGGGTTTGGGGTCCTACAATGAGCAGTTCTTC. It is translated as CASSSRLAGLGSYNEQFF. Based on the CDR3 plus reference TRBV5-1 and TRBJ2-1, the full variable domain is KAGVTQTPRYLIKTRGQQVTLSCSPISGHRSVSWYQQTPGQGLQFLFEYFSETQRNKGNFPGRFSGRQFSNSRSEMNVSTLELGDSALYLCASSSRLAGLGSYNEQFFGPGTRLTVL.

V gene TRBV5-4 combines with J gene TRBJ2-6; 8 positions match TRBD2. Germline values: CDR1 SGHNT, CDR2 YYREEE (reference sequence). This CDR3 contains 13 residues. V lost 4 bases and J lost 9; bases outside the gene matches: 3. CDR3 region: CASSGREVNVLTF. CDR3 DNA sequence: TGTGCCAGCAGCGGGCGGGAGGTCAACGTCCTGACTTTC.

The chain links TRBV5-8 to TRBJ2-2, with D maybe TRBD1 (5 bases). The CDR3 runs 15 residues. Trimming left V 1 base short and J 9 bases short, with 16 bases between. Per the germline V gene, CDR1 is SGHTS and CDR2 is YDEGEE. CDR3 in amino acids: CASSLSLTAARELFF. CDR3 DNA sequence: TGTGCCAGCAGCTTGAGTCTGACAGCCGCGCGGGAGCTGTTTTTT.

The chain employs TRBV7-7 and TRBJ2-1; D not certain. Per the germline V gene, CDR1 is SSHAT and CDR2 is FNYEAQ (reference sequence). This CDR3 has 17 amino acids. Trimming shortened V by 6 bases and J by 0 bases, and 18 bases separated the two germline ends. The DNA of the CDR3 is TGTGCCAGCAGTCCCTCGGTGACTTTGAGCTCCTACAATGAGCAGTTCTTC. Amino acid sequence: CASSPSVTLSSYNEQFF.

This rearrangement joins TRBV28 to TRBJ1-1, with 7 bases matching TRBD1. The CDR3 is made up of 12 amino acids. Germline V gene lookup returns CDR1 MDHEN and CDR2 SYDVKM. Trimming took 5 bases from V and 11 from J; bases not matched to a gene: 8. The DNA of the CDR3 is TGTGCCAGCAGTCGACAGGGCCTATGGGCTTTCTTT. This sequence encodes CASSRQGLWAFF.

The gene calls are TRBV3-1 (or the pseudogene TRBV3-2) and TRBJ1-2, with 7 bases that match TRBD1. The length of the CDR3 is 14 residues. V was clipped by 2 bases and J by 2 bases; unmatched bases: 2. The germline gives CDR1 LGHDT, CDR2 YNNKEL (reference sequence). The CDR3 nucleotides read TGTGCCAGCAGCCAACGACAGGGAAACTATGGCTACACCTTC. Protein: CASSQRQGNYGYTF.

V usage is TRBV6-2 or TRBV6-3 and J usage is TRBJ2-7; TRBD1 is a possible D gene (6 bases). Germline lookup yields CDR1 MNHEY and CDR2 SVGEGT. The V and J ends lost 2 bases and 5 bases respectively, with 13 bases between them. The CDR3 sequence is 14 residues long. The CDR3: CASSYRAGVNEQYF. CDR3 DNA: TGTGCCAGCAGTTACCGGGCAGGGGTTAACGAGCAGTACTTC.

This clone was counted once. The chain has TRBV4-1 and TRBJ2-7; 13 bases fit TRBD2. Germline CDR1 is MGHRA and CDR2 is YSYEKL. V gave up 4 bases and J gave up 1 base; unmatched junction bases: 7. This CDR3 has 17 residues. For the CDR3, the DNA is TGCGCCAGCAGCCGGGGACTAGCGGGACCATCTTCCTACGAGCAGTACTTC. Translating it yields CASSRGLAGPSSYEQYF.

The chain carries TRBV11-2 and TRBJ1-5; D remains ambiguous. Looked up from germline, CDR1 is SGHAT and CDR2 is FQNNGV. V was trimmed by 3 bases and J by 1 base, leaving 4 bases between them. The CDR3 consists of 13 residues. The CDR3 DNA reads TGTGCCAGCAGCTTGCAGAGCAATCAGCCCCAGCATTTT. Protein product: CASSLQSNQPQHF.

The V call is TRBV19, the J call TRBJ1-1; D is perhaps TRBD1 (6 bases). Germline V gives CDR1 LNHDA, CDR2 SQIVND (reference sequence). The V end was cut by 6 bases, the J end by 1 base, with 9 bases between. The CDR3 length is 13 residues. CDR3 protein: CASRGRGNTEAFF. DNA of the CDR3: TGTGCCAGTAGGGGCAGGGGGAACACTGAAGCTTTCTTT. The full variable domain, with the rest looked up from reference TRBV19 and TRBJ1-1, is DGGITQSPKYLFRKEGQNVTLSCEQNLNHDAMYWYRQDPGQGLRLIYYSQIVNDFQKGDIAEGYSVSREKKESFPLTVTSAQKNPTAFYLCASRGRGNTEAFFGQGTRLTVV.

This clone was found a few times. V usage is TRBV6-5 and J usage is TRBJ2-1; 11 bases fit TRBD2. This CDR3 comprises 16 residues. Germline V gene data show CDR1 as MNHEY and CDR2 as SVGAGI. V was pared by 4 bases and J by 4 bases, with 6 bases of the junction left unmatched. The chain's CDR3 is CASSSLAGATYNEQFF. CDR3 DNA sequence: TGTGCCAGCAGTTCACTAGCGGGAGCAACGTACAATGAGCAGTTCTTC.

The chain couples TRBV7-9 to TRBJ2-1; 7 bases are shared with TRBD1. CDR1 and CDR2 (germline): SEHNR, FQNEAQ (reference sequence). CDR3 length: 15 residues. Trimming took 1 base from V and 9 from J; bases not matched to a gene: 9. The CDR3 DNA is TGTGCCAGCAGCTTAGAGGGGGACAGCATTTCTGAGCAGTTCTTC. This translates into CASSLEGDSISEQFF.

The V call is TRBV5-1, the J call TRBJ2-6; 7 nucleotides line up with TRBD1. Germline CDR1 reads SGHRS; CDR2 reads YFSETQ. The CDR3 is 18 residues long. V lost 3 bases and J lost 0; bases outside the gene matches: 9. CDR3 sequence reads: CASSSSGTVLSGANVLTF. DNA of the CDR3: TGCGCCAGCAGCTCATCCGGGACAGTCCTCTCTGGGGCCAACGTCCTGACTTTC.

The J gene is TRBJ2-7, the V gene TRBV28, with 7 bases that match TRBD2. The length of the CDR3 is 14 residues. V shed 6 bases, J shed 3 bases, and the junction held 8 bases outside the gene matches. Germline V gives CDR1 MDHEN, CDR2 SYDVKM. As DNA, the CDR3 is TGTGCCAGCAGCCCCGGCGGGAGTGTCTACGAGCAGTACTTC. Translating it yields CASSPGGSVYEQYF.

The chain has TRBV14 and TRBJ2-7; TRBD2 matches at 14 bases. J lost 0 bases, V lost 4 bases, and 8 bases had no gene match. The germline CDR1 and CDR2 sequences are SGHDN and FVKESK. The CDR3 spans 18 residues. DNA of the CDR3: TGTGCCAGCAGCCCTCTAGGACTAGCGGGGGGCAGCTCCTACGAGCAGTACTTC. Its translation: CASSPLGLAGGSSYEQYF.

The chain combines TRBV28 with TRBJ2-1; a possible D gene is TRBD1 (6 bases). The V end lost 5 bases, the J end lost 5 bases, and 13 bases lay between the germline ends. Germline CDR1 and CDR2: MDHEN and SYDVKM. The CDR3 sequence is 14 residues long. CDR3 residues: CASSPPTGNNEQFF. The CDR3 nucleotides are TGTGCCAGCAGTCCCCCAACAGGGAACAATGAGCAGTTCTTC.

This chain links TRBV28 with TRBJ2-5; 7 bases match TRBD2. The CDR3 is made up of 14 amino acids. V lost 3 bases to trimming and J lost 1 base; unmatched junction nucleotides: 2. Germline CDR1 and CDR2: MDHEN and SYDVKM. CDR3 sequence: CASSLGGTQETQYF. The CDR3, as DNA: TGTGCCAGCAGTTTGGGAGGGACCCAAGAGACCCAGTACTTC.